The 17 T cell receptor beta chains listed next were all sequenced from one sample in a study of cytomegalovirus exposure and HLA in healthy donors. Generated by immunoSEQ multiplex PCR, the TCRdb table keeps only in-frame clones and is missing some. The data show fewer than 120,000 clones, roughly 88% seen once. Sequenced input: PBMCs. The receptors here all came from a woman aged 25 to 39 in good health and CMV-seropositive.

The chain carries TRBV5-4 and TRBJ2-3; D is perhaps TRBD2 (6 bases). The V and J ends lost 3 bases and 2 bases respectively, with 13 bases between them. The CDR3 is made up of 15 amino acids. Per germline, CDR1 SGHNT and CDR2 YYREEE (reference sequence). CDR3 loop: CASSSGTGTTDTQYF. The CDR3 DNA reads TGTGCCAGCAGCTCCGGGACTGGGACCACAGATACGCAGTATTTT.

The CDR3 DNA reads TGTGCCAGCAGTGAAACCGGGACAGGGGGGATCTCTGGAAACACCATATATTTT. As protein: CASSETGTGGISGNTIYF. V gene TRBV6-1 combines with J gene TRBJ1-3; 11 bases are shared with TRBD1. Trimming removed 2 bases from V and 0 bases from J; junction bases left unmatched: 6. Germline V CDR1 and CDR2: MNHNS, SASEGT. The CDR3 has 18 amino acids.

The chain has TRBV19 and TRBJ1-2; possibly TRBD1 for D (5 bases). The CDR3 contains 15 residues. V shed 4 bases and J shed 5 bases, with 17 bases lying between them. Germline V gene lookup returns CDR1 LNHDA and CDR2 SQIVND (reference sequence). CDR3 DNA: TGTGCCAGTAGTAACCCCGGGACTTCACTTTATGGCTACACCTTC. It codes for CASSNPGTSLYGYTF.

The chain joins TRBV6-6 to TRBJ1-2; D may be TRBD1 (6 bases). The CDR3 consists of 14 residues. Germline V CDR1 and CDR2: MNHNY, SVGAGI (reference sequence). The V gene lost 6 bases and the J gene lost 0 bases, with 11 bases spanning the gap. The CDR3 reads CASRRTDTNYGYTF. The CDR3, as DNA: TGTGCCAGCAGAAGGACAGACACTAACTATGGCTACACCTTC.

The V gene is TRBV6-1, the J gene TRBJ1-5; D gene uncertain. The V end was cut by 0 bases, the J end by 7 bases, with 16 bases between. Looked up from germline, CDR1 is MNHNS and CDR2 is SASEGT. There are 16 residues in the CDR3. The CDR3 here is CASSEALRGRRQPQHF. The CDR3 region has the DNA TGTGCCAGCAGTGAAGCGCTTCGGGGAAGACGGCAGCCCCAGCATTTT.

Regarding this clone: Mismatch with germline at one junction end may stem from a read error. The rearrangement joins TRBV18 to TRBJ1-1; D remains ambiguous. The CDR3 length is 10 residues. Germline V lookup: CDR1 KGHSH, CDR2 LQKENI. The chain's CDR3 is CASAQETLSF. As DNA, the CDR3 is TGTGCCAGCGCCCAGGAAACCCTCTCCTTT.

This chain joins TRBV6-5 and TRBJ2-7, with a possible D match to TRBD2 (6 bases). V lost 5 bases to trimming and J lost 0 bases, with 11 bases between them. This CDR3 is 14 amino acids long. Germline assignment: CDR1 MNHEY and CDR2 SVGAGI. CDR3 loop: CASSRDSRSYEQYF. For the CDR3, the DNA is TGTGCCAGCAGTCGGGACTCTCGCTCCTACGAGCAGTACTTC.

The chain recombines TRBV4-2 with TRBJ2-7, with TRBD1 as a possible D gene (7 bases). CDR1 and CDR2 from the germline V gene are LGHNA and YNFKEQ. V lost 4 bases and J 5 bases, leaving 15 bases between the germline ends. The CDR3 spans 14 residues. CDR3 loop: CASSLRQGEDEQYF. The CDR3, as DNA: TGTGCCAGCAGCCTCCGGCAGGGGGAGGACGAGCAGTACTTC.

V and J are TRBV7-9 and TRBJ1-1; 7 bases line up with TRBD1. CDR1 SEHNR and CDR2 FQNEAQ come from the germline V gene (reference sequence). The ends lost 5 bases at V and 3 bases at J; junction bases unmatched: 9. This CDR3 spans 15 amino acids. Written as DNA, the CDR3 is TGTGCCAGCAGCCTAAGACAGGGTTATGACACTGAAGCTTTCTTT. Translating gives CASSLRQGYDTEAFF.

The rearrangement links TRBV5-4 to TRBJ2-1; the match to TRBD2 covers 15 bases. V lost 4 bases to trimming and J lost 6 bases; unmatched junction nucleotides: 2. The CDR3 covers 15 residues. Germline loops: CDR1 SGHNT, CDR2 YYREEE (reference sequence). The CDR3 sequence: CASSVGLAGGNEQFF. The CDR3 DNA sequence: TGTGCCAGCAGCGTGGGACTAGCGGGGGGCAATGAGCAGTTCTTC.

The chain carries TRBV25-1 and TRBJ2-4, with 8 bases aligning to TRBD2. Germline V CDR1 and CDR2: MGHDK, SYGVNS. The CDR3 spans 14 residues. Trimming at V came to 4 bases and at J to 9 bases, leaving 8 bases not matched to a gene. CDR3 region: CASSGLGGGSIQYF. Here the CDR3 DNA reads TGTGCCAGCAGTGGTCTGGGCGGGGGGAGCATTCAGTACTTC.

The rearrangement joins TRBV28 to TRBJ2-7; D is ambiguous. Per the germline V gene, CDR1 is MDHEN and CDR2 is SYDVKM. Trimming cost V 4 bases and J 4 bases, with 8 bases left between them. This CDR3 is 12 amino acids long. The CDR3 reads CASSSHSYEQYF. The CDR3 region has the DNA TGTGCCAGCAGTTCCCATAGTTACGAGCAGTACTTC.

The chain carries TRBV28 and TRBJ2-3, with TRBD2 as a possible D gene (6 bases). The CDR3 sequence is 14 residues long. V lost 8 bases, J lost 2 bases, and 14 bases lay in between. Germline V lookup: CDR1 MDHEN, CDR2 SYDVKM. CDR3 residues: CASSEPGLTDTQYF. The CDR3 bases are TGTGCCAGCTCCGAGCCGGGACTCACAGATACGCAGTATTTT.

The chain carries TRBV4-1 and TRBJ2-1, with 11 bases lining up with TRBD2. Looked up from germline, CDR1 is MGHRA and CDR2 is YSYEKL. CDR3 size: 16 residues. Germline trimming cut 1 base from V and 7 bases from J; bases unmatched to any gene: 6. Written as DNA, the CDR3 is TGCGCCAGCAGCCAAGTGGTAGCGGGAGGGTGGAATGAGCAGTTCTTC. Translation: CASSQVVAGGWNEQFF.

With respect to this clone: Because the CDR3's place on the DNA is in doubt, the DNA is left out and the CDR3 is given as listed by TCRdb. V is TRBV21-1 and J is TRBJ2-3; the table calls TRBD1, which could not be checked here. TRBV21-1 counts as a pseudogene. The CDR3 has 18 amino acids, counting both end residues. This CDR3 is CASSKVGFGASSTDTQYF.

This chain uses TRBV18 with TRBJ2-1; no definite D call. Trimming took off 2 bases at V and 1 base at J, with 9 bases between the two ends. This CDR3 is built from 15 residues. CDR1 and CDR2 from the germline V gene are KGHSH and LQKENI. The DNA of the CDR3 is TGTGCCAGCTCACCAGTTGTCACTTCCTACAATGAGCAGTTCTTC. This codes for CASSPVVTSYNEQFF.

The V gene is TRBV2, the J gene TRBJ2-7; D perhaps matches TRBD1 (5 bases). V lost 4 bases and J 2 bases, leaving 9 bases between the germline ends. The CDR3 loop spans 13 amino acids. Germline V gene lookup returns CDR1 SNHLY and CDR2 FYNNEI. This chain's CDR3 is CASSARRAYEQYF. In DNA form, the CDR3 reads TGTGCCAGCAGTGCTCGCAGGGCCTACGAGCAGTACTTC.